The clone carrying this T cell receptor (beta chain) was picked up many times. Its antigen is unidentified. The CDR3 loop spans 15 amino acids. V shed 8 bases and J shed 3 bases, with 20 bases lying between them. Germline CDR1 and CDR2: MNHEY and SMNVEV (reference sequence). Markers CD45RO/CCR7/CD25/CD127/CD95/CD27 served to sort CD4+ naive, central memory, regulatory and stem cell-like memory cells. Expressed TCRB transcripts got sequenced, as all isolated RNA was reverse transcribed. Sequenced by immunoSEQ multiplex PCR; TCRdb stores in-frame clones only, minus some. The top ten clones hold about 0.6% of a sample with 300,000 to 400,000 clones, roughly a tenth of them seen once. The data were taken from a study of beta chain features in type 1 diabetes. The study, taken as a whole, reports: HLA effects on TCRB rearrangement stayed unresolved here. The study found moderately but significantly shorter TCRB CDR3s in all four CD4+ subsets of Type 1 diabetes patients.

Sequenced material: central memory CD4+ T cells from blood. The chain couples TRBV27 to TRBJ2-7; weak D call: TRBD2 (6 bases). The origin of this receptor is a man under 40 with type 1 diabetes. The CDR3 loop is CASAIYGGANYEQYF. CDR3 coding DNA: TGTGCCAGCGCAATATACGGGGGAGCCAACTACGAGCAGTACTTC.